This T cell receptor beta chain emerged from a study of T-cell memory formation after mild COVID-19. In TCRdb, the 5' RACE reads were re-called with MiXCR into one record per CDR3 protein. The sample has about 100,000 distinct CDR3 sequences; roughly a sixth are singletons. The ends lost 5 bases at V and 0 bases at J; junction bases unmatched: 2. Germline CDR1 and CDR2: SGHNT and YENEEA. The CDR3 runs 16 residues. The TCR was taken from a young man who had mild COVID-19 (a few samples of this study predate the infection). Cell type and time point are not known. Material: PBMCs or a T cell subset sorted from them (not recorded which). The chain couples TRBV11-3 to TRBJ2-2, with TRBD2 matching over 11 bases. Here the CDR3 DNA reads TGTGCCAGCAGCAGTAGCGGGGGGGCGAACACCGGGGAGCTGTTTTTT. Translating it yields CASSSSGGANTGELFF.